This T cell receptor beta chain was identified during a study of cytomegalovirus exposure and HLA in healthy donors. Across the study: The same platform was used for the 100 to 150 validation repertoires and the roughly 600 first-cohort repertoires, a later analysis reported.

TCRdb keeps only in-frame clones here, not all; method: immunoSEQ multiplex PCR. The table includes around 190,000 clones, roughly three quarters detected once. Separate from the roughly 700-subject first cohort, the roughly 120-subject validation cohort was the one that the donors belonged to. Germline loops: CDR1 WNHNN, CDR2 SYGVQD (reference sequence). The trim removed 6 bases at V and 0 bases at J, leaving 5 bases unmatched. The CDR3 totals 16 residues. Notes on the study in general: Generally TCR sequences proved uncommon, though certain public TCRs appeared in numerous donors. In vitro, three CMV-associated chains proved specific for CMV antigens.

This clone was detected a few times. The antigen is undetermined. The chain employs TRBV10-1 and TRBJ1-1; 12 positions agree with TRBD1. Sequencing input: PBMCs. This receptor was obtained from a woman in her 30s in good health and CMV-seronegative. The CDR3 loop reads CASRRDRGQMNTEAFF. In DNA, the CDR3 is TGCGCCAGCAGGAGGGACAGGGGGCAAATGAACACTGAAGCTTTCTTT.